This is a list of T cell receptor beta chains from one sample in a study of technical replicates of blood from several donors. Sequenced by immunoSEQ multiplex PCR; TCRdb stores in-frame clones only, minus some. Among under 35,000 clones listed, more than 90% were seen once. Sequencing input: PBMCs. The source is a human donor in good health. Some clones in this sample may be carry-over from other donors' samples. Each CDR3 is given with its conserved first and last residue. D genes are given only for firm matches. Only part of the rows carry a size: once, few, many, or a class if the clone is expanded.

v_gene	d_gene	j_gene	abundance	CDR3aa	CDR3nt
TRBV7-9	-	TRBJ2-7	-	CASSLRSRAYEQYF	TGTGCCAGCAGCTTAAGGTCCAGGGCCTACGAGCAGTACTTC
TRBV7-9	-	TRBJ1-2	-	CASSLQLGANYGYTF	TGTGCCAGCAGCTTACAGTTAGGGGCTAACTATGGCTACACCTTC
TRBV4-1	TRBD2	TRBJ2-5	-	CASSQTRGLAVKETQYF	TGCGCCAGCAGCCAAACCCGTGGACTAGCGGTAAAAGAGACCCAGTACTTC
TRBV29-1	-	TRBJ2-1	-	CSVTTVGGVRNEQFF	TGCAGCGTTACGACCGTGGGGGGAGTCAGAAATGAGCAGTTCTTC
TRBV7-2	-	TRBJ1-1	-	CASSLRGSNTEAFF	TGTGCCAGCAGCCTAAGAGGCTCAAACACTGAAGCTTTCTTT
TRBV4-3	TRBD2	TRBJ2-7	-	CASSLDPGASGSEQYF	TGCGCCAGCAGCCTAGACCCTGGGGCTAGCGGGAGCGAGCAGTACTTC
TRBV7-8	-	TRBJ2-3	-	CASSLGLSNTQYF	TGTGCCAGCAGCTTAGGGTTGAGCAATACGCAGTATTTT
TRBV5-1	-	TRBJ2-7	-	CASSSGSLGDEQYF	TGCGCCAGCAGCTCCGGGTCCCTGGGTGACGAGCAGTACTTC
TRBV5-4	-	TRBJ2-5	-	CASSQTRLVSGETQYF	TGTGCCAGCAGCCAAACAAGACTAGTCTCTGGGGAGACCCAGTACTTC
TRBV2	-	TRBJ2-3	-	CASSVWGPGDTQYF	TGTGCCAGCAGTGTTTGGGGGCCAGGAGATACGCAGTATTTT
TRBV30	-	TRBJ1-2	-	CAWVGGQYGYTF	TGTGCCTGGGTCGGGGGTCAGTATGGCTACACCTTC
TRBV27	-	TRBJ1-3	-	CASSPRTGGNTIYF	TGTGCCAGCAGTCCCCGGACTGGAGGAAACACCATATATTTT
TRBV4-3	-	TRBJ2-7	-	CASSPVWVGGEQYF	TGCGCCAGCAGCCCCGTCTGGGTGGGCGGGGAGCAGTACTTC
TRBV27	TRBD1	TRBJ2-5	-	CASRTGVGETQYF	TGTGCCAGCAGGACAGGGGTGGGAGAGACCCAGTACTTC
TRBV20-1	TRBD2	TRBJ2-1	-	CSARGGNEQFF	TGCAGTGCTCGCGGGGGAAATGAGCAGTTCTTC
TRBV19	-	TRBJ1-6	-	CASSIDQAPHF	TGTGCCAGTAGTATAGATCAGGCCCCCCACTTT
TRBV7-2	TRBD1	TRBJ2-7	once	CASSGTAYEQYF	TGTGCCAGCAGCGGGACAGCCTACGAGCAGTACTTC